This entry lists 21 T cell receptor beta chains sequenced from one sample in a study of cytomegalovirus exposure and HLA in healthy donors. The PCR made use of 60 Vbeta and 13 Jbeta primers. The method was immunoSEQ multiplex PCR; TCRdb's version includes in-frame clones alone and lacks a portion of them. The table has roughly 120,000 clones, roughly 80% seen once. The sample was PBMCs. These receptors all stem from a woman aged 40-49 years in good health and CMV-seronegative.

The rearrangement links TRBV5-4 to TRBJ2-7; weak D call: TRBD2 (5 bases). V lost 5 bases and J 0 bases, leaving 12 bases between the germline ends. The CDR3 totals 14 residues. Germline V gene sequence: CDR1 SGHNT, CDR2 YYREEE (reference sequence). DNA of the CDR3: TGTGCCAGCAGTACCGGTGGGAGCTCCTACGAGCAGTACTTC. It yields the protein CASSTGGSSYEQYF.

This chain connects TRBV4-1 to TRBJ2-1, with TRBD2 matching 15 bases. Germline V gene lookup returns CDR1 MGHRA and CDR2 YSYEKL. V was clipped by 0 bases and J by 9 bases; unmatched bases: 12. The CDR3 contains 19 residues. The CDR3 here is CASSQDGGLAGGRVGEQFF. The CDR3 DNA follows: TGCGCCAGCAGCCAAGATGGGGGACTAGCGGGGGGCCGGGTAGGTGAGCAGTTCTTC.

The V gene is TRBV6-6, the J gene TRBJ2-3, with D possibly TRBD1 on 5 matching bases. This CDR3 is built from 15 residues. V lost 5 bases and J 4 bases, leaving 16 bases between the germline ends. Germline V gives CDR1 MNHNY, CDR2 SVGAGI (reference sequence). This CDR3 reads CASSPGRSGPDTQYF. As DNA, the CDR3 is TGTGCCAGCAGTCCCGGGCGTTCAGGGCCAGATACGCAGTATTTT.

A single count supports this clone. This chain connects TRBV5-6 to TRBJ2-2; possibly TRBD1 for D (5 bases). CDR3 length: 15 amino acids. Germline CDR1 SGHDT, CDR2 YYEEEE. The V and J ends lost 4 bases and 2 bases respectively, with 12 bases between them. The CDR3 is CASSLGHTNTGELFF. CDR3 DNA: TGTGCCAGCAGCCTAGGACATACAAACACCGGGGAGCTGTTTTTT.

This chain uses TRBV7-9 with TRBJ2-1; 11 bases agree with TRBD1. After removal of 7 bases from V and 6 bases from J, the junction contained 8 bases not matched to a gene. The CDR3 length is 15 residues. Per the germline V gene, CDR1 is SEHNR and CDR2 is FQNEAQ (reference sequence). The CDR3 DNA follows: TGTGCCAGCACCGGCCGGGACAGGGGGGGCAATGAGCAGTTCTTC. Amino acids: CASTGRDRGGNEQFF.

The chain combines TRBV6-1 with TRBJ1-2; D gene unclear. V lost 0 bases to trimming and J lost 0 bases, with 11 bases between them. This CDR3 has 16 residues. Germline V gene lookup returns CDR1 MNHNS and CDR2 SASEGT. CDR3 DNA sequence: TGTGCCAGCAGTGAAGCAATATCTTATCCTAACTATGGCTACACCTTC. Translation: CASSEAISYPNYGYTF.

The rearrangement uses TRBV5-1 and TRBJ2-7; weak D call: TRBD1 (6 bases). The CDR3 is 15 residues long. Trimming removed 6 bases at V and 6 bases at J, with 22 bases between. Per the germline V gene, CDR1 is SGHRS and CDR2 is YFSETQ. The chain's CDR3 is CASKLSPTTGREQYF. The CDR3 DNA reads TGCGCCAGCAAACTCTCGCCCACGACAGGCCGCGAGCAGTACTTC. Full variable domain (rest looked up from reference TRBV5-1 and TRBJ2-7): KAGVTQTPRYLIKTRGQQVTLSCSPISGHRSVSWYQQTPGQGLQFLFEYFSETQRNKGNFPGRFSGRQFSNSRSEMNVSTLELGDSALYLCASKLSPTTGREQYFGPGTRLTVT.

This clone occurred a few times. CDR3 coding DNA: TGTGCCAGCAGTCCCCCGGGACAGGGGGCTGAAGCTTTCTTT. This encodes CASSPPGQGAEAFF. The rearrangement joins TRBV6-5 to TRBJ1-1; TRBD1 aligns across 11 bases. With V trimmed by 5 bases and J by 6 bases, 5 bases remained unmatched. Germline V gene data show CDR1 as MNHEY and CDR2 as SVGAGI. The CDR3 sequence is 14 residues long.

The genes are TRBV5-6 and TRBJ1-5; tentative D call: TRBD1 (6 bases). V shed 3 bases and J shed 7 bases, with 14 bases lying between them. Germline CDR1 reads SGHDT; CDR2 reads YYEEEE. The length of the CDR3 is 14 residues. CDR3: CASSSPVRGQPQHF. CDR3 sequence (DNA): TGTGCCAGCAGCTCTCCGGTGAGGGGGCAGCCCCAGCATTTT.

The chain couples TRBV9 to TRBJ1-1; perhaps TRBD1 as D (5 bases). Trimming took 0 bases from V and 6 from J, leaving 18 bases between them. Germline V gives CDR1 SGDLS, CDR2 YYNGEE. The length of the CDR3 is 16 residues. This CDR3 reads CASSVDISGGFAEAFF. The CDR3 DNA follows: TGTGCCAGCAGCGTAGACATCTCGGGGGGGTTCGCTGAAGCTTTCTTT.

This chain connects TRBV6-5 to TRBJ1-2; D unresolved. The CDR3 is 16 residues long. Germline-derived CDR1 and CDR2 are MNHEY and SVGAGI. V was trimmed by 2 bases and J by 4 bases, leaving 17 bases between them. In DNA, the CDR3 is TGTGCCAGCAGTTACGCCCTCAGTGCGGGCACCTATGGCTACACCTTC. Translation: CASSYALSAGTYGYTF.

CDR3 residues: CASSPLFRSEQYF. The CDR3 DNA reads as TGTGCCAGCAGCCCCTTGTTCAGGTCCGAGCAGTACTTC. The J gene is TRBJ2-7, the V gene TRBV9; no firm D call. Looked up from germline, CDR1 is SGDLS and CDR2 is YYNGEE. V was shortened by 4 bases and J by 6 bases, with 14 bases between the two germline ends. The CDR3 runs 13 residues.

The chain carries TRBV7-2 and TRBJ2-3, with TRBD2 matching 10 bases. The germline CDR1 and CDR2 sequences are SGHTA and FQGNSA. The V and J ends lost 5 bases and 3 bases, in that order; junction bases with no gene match: 5. The CDR3 is made up of 15 amino acids. The DNA for the CDR3 is TGTGCCAGCAGCACTCCTAGCGGGAGAACAGATACGCAGTATTTT. This encodes CASSTPSGRTDTQYF.

A few counts support this clone. The CDR3 sequence: CASSWDRGYEQYF. CDR3 nucleotide sequence: TGTGCCAGCAGCTGGGACAGGGGGTACGAGCAGTACTTC. V and J are TRBV6-5 and TRBJ2-7, with TRBD1 matching over 11 bases. The CDR3 extends over 13 amino acids. Germline values: CDR1 MNHEY, CDR2 SVGAGI. The trim removed 6 bases at V and 4 bases at J, leaving 2 bases unmatched.

The chain links TRBV5-1 to TRBJ2-7, with D tentatively TRBD2 (5 bases). CDR3 length equals 14 residues. Germline lookup yields CDR1 SGHRS and CDR2 YFSETQ. Trimming cost V 3 bases and J 6 bases, with 16 bases left between them. As DNA, the CDR3 is TGCGCCAGCAGCTACGGAGGAGGTGGATTCGAGCAGTACTTC. Translated: CASSYGGGGFEQYF. Drawing the rest from reference TRBV5-1 and TRBJ2-7, the complete variable domain is KAGVTQTPRYLIKTRGQQVTLSCSPISGHRSVSWYQQTPGQGLQFLFEYFSETQRNKGNFPGRFSGRQFSNSRSEMNVSTLELGDSALYLCASSYGGGGFEQYFGPGTRLTVT.

The V call is TRBV28, the J call TRBJ1-3; TRBD1 is a possible D gene (5 bases). CDR1 is MDHEN and CDR2 is SYDVKM in the germline V gene. CDR3 length: 19 amino acids. The V gene lost 2 bases and the J gene lost 0 bases, with 20 bases spanning the gap. The CDR3 spells CASSLSPASSGGSGNTIYF. The CDR3 bases are TGTGCCAGCAGTTTAAGTCCCGCCAGTTCGGGGGGCTCTGGAAACACCATATATTTT.

The chain links TRBV6-6 to TRBJ2-7, with D possibly being TRBD2 (6 bases). Germline loops: CDR1 MNHNY, CDR2 SVGAGI (reference sequence). The CDR3 runs 15 residues. V lost 5 bases, J lost 5 bases, and 19 bases lay in between. CDR3 residues: CASSPRTGGVDEQYF. The CDR3 nucleotides are TGTGCCAGCAGTCCTCGGACCGGAGGGGTCGACGAGCAGTACTTC.

The chain employs TRBV28 and TRBJ2-1, with 8 bases identical to TRBD2. From germline, CDR1 is MDHEN and CDR2 SYDVKM. Trimming cost V 6 bases and J 4 bases; bases outside gene matches: 8. CDR3 size: 15 residues. The CDR3 DNA reads as TGTGCCAGCAGGTTAGCGGGACCAAAGTACAATGAGCAGTTCTTC. It is translated as CASRLAGPKYNEQFF.

The gene calls are TRBV14 and TRBJ1-1; maybe TRBD1 (6 bases). The CDR3 runs to 14 residues. Germline V CDR1 and CDR2: SGHDN, FVKESK. V lost 4 bases, J lost 4 bases, and 13 bases lay in between. CDR3 sequence (DNA): TGTGCCAGCAGCCGTATGGGGGCGGCCACTGAAGCTTTCTTT. Translation gives CASSRMGAATEAFF.

The chain recombines TRBV5-5 with TRBJ2-3; a possible D gene is TRBD1 (6 bases). The CDR3 totals 16 residues. Trimming left V 3 bases short and J 0 bases short, with 14 bases between. Germline-derived CDR1 and CDR2 are SGHKS and YYEKEE (reference sequence). For the CDR3, the DNA is TGTGCCAGCAGCTCAGGGGTCAAGGCGAGCACAGATACGCAGTATTTT. This encodes CASSSGVKASTDTQYF.

The gene calls are TRBV2 and TRBJ1-4; no definite D call. From germline, CDR1 is SNHLY and CDR2 FYNNEI. V lost 2 bases and J 6 bases, leaving 16 bases between the germline ends. The CDR3 runs 16 residues. DNA for the CDR3: TGTGCCAGCAGTGAAAGTGCGGCCGGAGGGTATGAAAAACTGTTTTTT. Protein sequence: CASSESAAGGYEKLFF.